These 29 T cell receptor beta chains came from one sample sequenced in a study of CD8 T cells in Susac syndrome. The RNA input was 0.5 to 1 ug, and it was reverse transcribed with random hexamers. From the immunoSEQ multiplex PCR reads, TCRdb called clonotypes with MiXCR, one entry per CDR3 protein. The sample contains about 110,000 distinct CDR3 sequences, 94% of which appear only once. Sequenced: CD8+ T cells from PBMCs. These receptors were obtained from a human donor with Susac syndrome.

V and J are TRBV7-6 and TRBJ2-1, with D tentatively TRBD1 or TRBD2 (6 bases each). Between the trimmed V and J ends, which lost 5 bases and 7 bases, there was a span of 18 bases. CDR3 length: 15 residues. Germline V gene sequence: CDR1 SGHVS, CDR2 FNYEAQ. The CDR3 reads CASSPRVTGRNEQFF. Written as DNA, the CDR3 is TGTGCCAGCAGCCCCCGGGTTACAGGGAGGAATGAGCAGTTCTTC. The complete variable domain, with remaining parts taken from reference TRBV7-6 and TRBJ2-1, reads GAGVSQSPRYKVTKRGQDVALRCDPISGHVSLYWYRQALGQGPEFLTYFNYEAQQDKSGLPNDRFSAERPEGSISTLTIQRTEQRDSAMYRCASSPRVTGRNEQFFGPGTRLTVL.

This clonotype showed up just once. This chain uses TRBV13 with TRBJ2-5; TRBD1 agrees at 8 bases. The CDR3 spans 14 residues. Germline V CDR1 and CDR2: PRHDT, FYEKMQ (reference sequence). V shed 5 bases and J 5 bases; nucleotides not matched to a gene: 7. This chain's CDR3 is CASSLRQGTETQYF. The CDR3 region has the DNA TGTGCCAGCAGCCTGCGACAGGGGACGGAGACCCAGTACTTC.

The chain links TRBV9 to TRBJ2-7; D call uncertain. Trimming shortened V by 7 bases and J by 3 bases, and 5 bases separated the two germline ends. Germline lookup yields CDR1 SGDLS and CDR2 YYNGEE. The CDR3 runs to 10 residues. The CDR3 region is CASGRYEQYF. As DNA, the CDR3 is TGTGCCAGCGGCCGCTACGAGCAGTACTTC.

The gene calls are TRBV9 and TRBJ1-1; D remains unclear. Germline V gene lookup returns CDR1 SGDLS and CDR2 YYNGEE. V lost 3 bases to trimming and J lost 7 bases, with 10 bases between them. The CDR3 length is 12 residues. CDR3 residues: CASSASGNEAFF. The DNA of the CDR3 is TGTGCCAGCAGCGCGTCGGGTAATGAAGCTTTCTTT. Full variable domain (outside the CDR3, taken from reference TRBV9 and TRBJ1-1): DSGVTQTPKHLITATGQRVTLRCSPRSGDLSVYWYQQSLDQGLQFLIQYYNGEERAKGNILERFSAQQFPDLHSELNLSSLELGDSALYFCASSASGNEAFFGQGTRLTVV.

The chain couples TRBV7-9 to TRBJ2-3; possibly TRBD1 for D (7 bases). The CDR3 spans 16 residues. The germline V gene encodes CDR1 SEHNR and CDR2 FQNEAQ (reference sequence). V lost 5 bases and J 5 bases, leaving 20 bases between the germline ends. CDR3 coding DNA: TGTGCCAGCAGCACCATCGGGGCAGGGGGGAGAGATACGCAGTATTTT. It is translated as CASSTIGAGGRDTQYF.

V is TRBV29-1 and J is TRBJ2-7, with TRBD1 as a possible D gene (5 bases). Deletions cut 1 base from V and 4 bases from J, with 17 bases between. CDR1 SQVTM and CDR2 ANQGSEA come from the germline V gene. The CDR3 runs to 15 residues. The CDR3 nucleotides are TGCAGCGTTGAAGCCGGTGGGCCCTCAGGGTACGAGCAGTACTTC. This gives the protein CSVEAGGPSGYEQYF.

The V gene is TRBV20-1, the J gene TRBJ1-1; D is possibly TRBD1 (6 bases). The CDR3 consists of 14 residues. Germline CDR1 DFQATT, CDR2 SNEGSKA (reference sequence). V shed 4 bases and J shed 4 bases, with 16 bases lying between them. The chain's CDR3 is CSATSGTQSTEAFF. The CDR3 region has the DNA TGCAGTGCTACCTCCGGGACACAGAGCACTGAAGCTTTCTTT.

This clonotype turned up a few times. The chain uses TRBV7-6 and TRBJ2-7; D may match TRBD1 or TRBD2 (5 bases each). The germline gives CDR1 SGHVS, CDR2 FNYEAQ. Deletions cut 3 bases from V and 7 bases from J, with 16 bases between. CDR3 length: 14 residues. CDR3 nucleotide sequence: TGTGCCAGCAGCTTGGGGGACCACATGGGGGAGCAGTACTTC. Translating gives CASSLGDHMGEQYF.

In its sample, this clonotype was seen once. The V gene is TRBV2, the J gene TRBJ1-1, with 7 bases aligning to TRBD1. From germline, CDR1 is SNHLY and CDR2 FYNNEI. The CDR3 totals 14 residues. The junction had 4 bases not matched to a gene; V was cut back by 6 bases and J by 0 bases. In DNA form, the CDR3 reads TGTGCCAGCAGGACAGGGCGCATGAACACTGAAGCTTTCTTT. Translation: CASRTGRMNTEAFF.

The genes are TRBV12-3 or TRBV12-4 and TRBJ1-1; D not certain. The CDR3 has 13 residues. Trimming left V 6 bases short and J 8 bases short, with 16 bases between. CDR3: CASSIGAVGEAFF. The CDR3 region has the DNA TGTGCCAGCAGCATCGGCGCTGTTGGCGAAGCTTTCTTT.

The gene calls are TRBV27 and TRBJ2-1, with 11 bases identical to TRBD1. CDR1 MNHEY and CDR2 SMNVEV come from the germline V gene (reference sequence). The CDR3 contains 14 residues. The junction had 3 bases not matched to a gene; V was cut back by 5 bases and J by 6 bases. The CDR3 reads CASSPGTGGNEQFF. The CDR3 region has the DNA TGTGCCAGCAGTCCCGGGACAGGGGGCAATGAGCAGTTCTTC.

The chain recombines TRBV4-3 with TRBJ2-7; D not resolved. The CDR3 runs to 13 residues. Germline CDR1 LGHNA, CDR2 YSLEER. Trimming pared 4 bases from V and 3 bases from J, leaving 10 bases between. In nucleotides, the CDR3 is TGCGCCAGCAGCCCCGGACCCTTCTACGAGCAGTACTTC. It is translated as CASSPGPFYEQYF.

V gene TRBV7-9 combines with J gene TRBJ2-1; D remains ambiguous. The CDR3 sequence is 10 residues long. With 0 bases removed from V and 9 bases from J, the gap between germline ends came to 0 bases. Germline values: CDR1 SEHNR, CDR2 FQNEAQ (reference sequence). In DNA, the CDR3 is TGTGCCAGCAGCTTAGCTGAGCAGTTCTTC. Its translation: CASSLAEQFF.

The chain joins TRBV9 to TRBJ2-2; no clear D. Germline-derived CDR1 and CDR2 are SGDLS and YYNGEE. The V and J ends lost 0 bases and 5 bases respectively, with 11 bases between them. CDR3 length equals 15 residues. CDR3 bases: TGTGCCAGCAGCGTAGGTGGGTTGGTGACCGGGGAGCTGTTTTTT. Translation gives CASSVGGLVTGELFF. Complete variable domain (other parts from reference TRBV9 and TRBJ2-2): DSGVTQTPKHLITATGQRVTLRCSPRSGDLSVYWYQQSLDQGLQFLIQYYNGEERAKGNILERFSAQQFPDLHSELNLSSLELGDSALYFCASSVGGLVTGELFFGEGSRLTVL.

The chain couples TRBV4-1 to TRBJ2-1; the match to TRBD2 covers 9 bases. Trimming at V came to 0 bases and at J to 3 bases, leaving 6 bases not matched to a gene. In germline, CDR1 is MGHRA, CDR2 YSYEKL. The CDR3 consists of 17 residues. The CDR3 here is CASSQDPLAGNYNEQFF. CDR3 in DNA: TGCGCCAGCAGCCAAGATCCCCTAGCGGGGAACTACAATGAGCAGTTCTTC.

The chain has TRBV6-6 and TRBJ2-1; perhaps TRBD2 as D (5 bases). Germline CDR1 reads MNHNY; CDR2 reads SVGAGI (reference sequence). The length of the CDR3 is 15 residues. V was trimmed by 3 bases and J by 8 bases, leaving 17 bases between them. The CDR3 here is CASSYGVAPLDEQFF. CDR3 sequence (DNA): TGTGCCAGCAGTTATGGGGTAGCGCCCTTGGATGAGCAGTTCTTC.

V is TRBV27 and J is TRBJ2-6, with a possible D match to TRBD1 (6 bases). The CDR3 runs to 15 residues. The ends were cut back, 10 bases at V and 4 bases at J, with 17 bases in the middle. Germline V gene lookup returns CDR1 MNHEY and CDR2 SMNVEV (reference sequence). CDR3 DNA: TGTGCCACCAACCCGGCAGGGGCAGGGGCCAACGTCCTGACTTTC. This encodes CATNPAGAGANVLTF.

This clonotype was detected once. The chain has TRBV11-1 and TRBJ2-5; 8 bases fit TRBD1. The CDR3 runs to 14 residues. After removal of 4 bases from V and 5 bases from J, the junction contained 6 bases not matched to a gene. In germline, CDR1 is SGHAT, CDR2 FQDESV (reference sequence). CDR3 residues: CASSSGTGGETQYF. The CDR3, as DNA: TGTGCCAGCAGCTCCGGGACAGGCGGGGAGACCCAGTACTTC. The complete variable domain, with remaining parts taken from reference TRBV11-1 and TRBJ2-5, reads EAEVAQSPRYKITEKSQAVAFWCDPISGHATLYWYRQILGQGPELLVQFQDESVVDDSQLPKDRFSAERLKGVDSTLKIQPAELGDSAMYLCASSSGTGGETQYFGPGTRLLVL.

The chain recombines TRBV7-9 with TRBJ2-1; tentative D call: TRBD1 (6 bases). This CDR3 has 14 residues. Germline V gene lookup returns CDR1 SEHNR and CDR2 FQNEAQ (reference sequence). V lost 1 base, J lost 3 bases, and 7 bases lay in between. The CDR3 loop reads CASSLEDSYNEQFF. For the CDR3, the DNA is TGTGCCAGCAGCTTAGAGGACAGCTACAATGAGCAGTTCTTC. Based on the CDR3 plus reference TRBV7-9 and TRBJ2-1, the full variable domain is DTGVSQNPRHKITKRGQNVTFRCDPISEHNRLYWYRQTLGQGPEFLTYFQNEAQLEKSRLLSDRFSAERPKGSFSTLEIQRTEQGDSAMYLCASSLEDSYNEQFFGPGTRLTVL.

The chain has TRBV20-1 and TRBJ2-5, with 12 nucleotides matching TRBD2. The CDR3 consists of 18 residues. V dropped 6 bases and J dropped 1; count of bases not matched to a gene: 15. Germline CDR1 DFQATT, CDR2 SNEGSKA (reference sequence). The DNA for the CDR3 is TGCAGTGCAGACTCGGGACTAGCGGGTCGTGACGGCCAAGAGACCCAGTACTTC. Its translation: CSADSGLAGRDGQETQYF.

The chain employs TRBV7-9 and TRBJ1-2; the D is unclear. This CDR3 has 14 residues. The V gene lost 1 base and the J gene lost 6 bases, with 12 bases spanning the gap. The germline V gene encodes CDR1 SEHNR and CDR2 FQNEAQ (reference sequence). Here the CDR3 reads CASSLVSSQDGYTF. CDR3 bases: TGTGCCAGCAGCTTAGTTTCGAGCCAGGATGGCTACACCTTC.

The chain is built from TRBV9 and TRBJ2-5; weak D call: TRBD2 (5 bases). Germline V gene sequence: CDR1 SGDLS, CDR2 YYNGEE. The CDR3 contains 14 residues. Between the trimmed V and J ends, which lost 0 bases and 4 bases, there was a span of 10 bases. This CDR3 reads CASSVADGIETQYF. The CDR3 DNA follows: TGTGCCAGCAGCGTAGCCGACGGGATAGAGACCCAGTACTTC.

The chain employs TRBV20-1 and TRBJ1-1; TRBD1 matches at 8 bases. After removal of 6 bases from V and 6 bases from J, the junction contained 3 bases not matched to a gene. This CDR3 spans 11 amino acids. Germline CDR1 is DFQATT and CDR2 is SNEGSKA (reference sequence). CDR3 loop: CSAKTGAEAFF. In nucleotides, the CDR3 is TGCAGTGCCAAGACAGGGGCTGAAGCTTTCTTT.

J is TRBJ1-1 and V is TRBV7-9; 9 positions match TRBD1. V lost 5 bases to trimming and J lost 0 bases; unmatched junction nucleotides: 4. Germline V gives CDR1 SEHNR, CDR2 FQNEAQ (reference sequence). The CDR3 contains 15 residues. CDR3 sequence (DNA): TGTGCCAGCAGCAACAACAGGGGGCTGAACACTGAAGCTTTCTTT. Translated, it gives CASSNNRGLNTEAFF.

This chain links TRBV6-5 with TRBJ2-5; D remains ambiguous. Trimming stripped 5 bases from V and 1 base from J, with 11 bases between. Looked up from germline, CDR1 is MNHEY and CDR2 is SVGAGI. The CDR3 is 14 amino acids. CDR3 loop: CASSRGWGQETQYF. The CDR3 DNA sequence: TGTGCCAGCAGTCGCGGTTGGGGCCAAGAGACCCAGTACTTC.

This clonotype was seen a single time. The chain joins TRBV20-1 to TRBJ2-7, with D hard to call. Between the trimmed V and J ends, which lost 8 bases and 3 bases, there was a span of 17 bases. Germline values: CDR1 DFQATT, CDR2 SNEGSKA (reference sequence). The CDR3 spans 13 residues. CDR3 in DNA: TGCAGTCCGAGGTCGAGTTTTAGCTACGAGCAGTACTTC. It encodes CSPRSSFSYEQYF.

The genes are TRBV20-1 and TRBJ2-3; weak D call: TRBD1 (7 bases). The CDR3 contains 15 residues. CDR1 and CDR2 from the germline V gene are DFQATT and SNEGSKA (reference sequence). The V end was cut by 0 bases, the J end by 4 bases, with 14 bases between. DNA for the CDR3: TGCAGTGCTAGAGACTACAGGGGACTCTCAGATACGCAGTATTTT. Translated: CSARDYRGLSDTQYF.

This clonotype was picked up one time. The CDR3 reads CASSSTDRIYEQYF. CDR3 DNA sequence: TGTGCCAGCAGCTCCACGGACAGAATCTACGAGCAGTACTTC. The J gene is TRBJ2-7, the V gene TRBV11-2; TRBD1 is a possible D gene (6 bases). Germline V gives CDR1 SGHAT, CDR2 FQNNGV. The ends were cut back, 4 bases at V and 3 bases at J, with 13 bases in the middle. This CDR3 is built from 14 residues.

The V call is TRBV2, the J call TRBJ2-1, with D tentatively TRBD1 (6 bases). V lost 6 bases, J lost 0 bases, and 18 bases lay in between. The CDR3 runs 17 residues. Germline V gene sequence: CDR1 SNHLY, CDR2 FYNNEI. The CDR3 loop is CASRKSQGPSSYNEQFF. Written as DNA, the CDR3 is TGTGCCAGCAGGAAAAGTCAGGGGCCAAGCTCCTACAATGAGCAGTTCTTC.